Shown below are 24 T cell receptor beta chains from a single sample sequenced in a study of blood T cell repertoires in COVID-19. The repertoire was sequenced with immunoSEQ multiplex PCR; TCRdb's copy has only in-frame clones and lacks some. Of 18,000 or so clones listed, about 88% were seen once; the top ten hold around a tenth. Sequencing was performed on peripheral blood. The receptors here all came from a man aged 35 to 55 with active COVID-19.

Only one count was recorded for this clone. This sequence joins TRBV27 and TRBJ2-1; a possible D gene is TRBD1 (6 bases). V was trimmed by 0 bases and J by 5 bases, leaving 8 bases between them. In germline, CDR1 is MNHEY, CDR2 SMNVEV (reference sequence). The CDR3 spans 14 residues. CDR3 sequence reads: CASSLSDSNNEQFF. The CDR3 DNA follows: TGTGCCAGCAGTTTATCGGACAGTAACAATGAGCAGTTCTTC.

The chain links TRBV6-5 to TRBJ2-1; possible D gene TRBD1, 5 bases. Germline V lookup: CDR1 MNHEY, CDR2 SVGAGI. The CDR3 is made up of 15 amino acids. The V end lost 0 bases, the J end lost 4 bases, and 10 bases lay between the germline ends. The CDR3: CASSYSRQTYNEQFF. The CDR3 coding sequence is TGTGCCAGCAGTTACTCACGACAGACGTACAATGAGCAGTTCTTC.

J is TRBJ1-1 and V is TRBV19, with D possibly matching TRBD1 (6 bases). CDR3 length: 15 amino acids. The ends were cut back, 5 bases at V and 4 bases at J, with 17 bases in the middle. Per the germline V gene, CDR1 is LNHDA and CDR2 is SQIVND (reference sequence). The chain's CDR3 is CASSAGALMGTEAFF. CDR3 nucleotides: TGTGCCAGTAGTGCAGGGGCCCTGATGGGCACTGAAGCTTTCTTT.

The J gene is TRBJ1-1, the V gene TRBV9; 7 bases are a match to TRBD1. Trimming removed 0 bases from V and 0 bases from J; junction bases left unmatched: 2. Germline loops: CDR1 SGDLS, CDR2 YYNGEE. The CDR3 is 15 residues long. The CDR3 sequence is CASSVGDRMNTEAFF. The CDR3 nucleotides read TGTGCCAGCAGCGTAGGGGACAGAATGAACACTGAAGCTTTCTTT.

The gene calls are TRBV7-8 and TRBJ2-3; TRBD2 is a possible D gene (5 bases). Germline CDR1 reads SGHVS; CDR2 reads FQNEAQ. V was shortened by 3 bases and J by 3 bases, with 13 bases between the two germline ends. This CDR3 has 15 residues. Here the CDR3 reads CASSFREIATDTQYF. The CDR3 region has the DNA TGTGCCAGCAGCTTCCGGGAAATTGCAACAGATACGCAGTATTTT. Together with reference TRBV7-8 and TRBJ2-3, the CDR3 gives the full variable domain: GAGVSQSPRYKVAKRGQDVALRCDPISGHVSLFWYQQALGQGPEFLTYFQNEAQLDKSGLPSDRFFAERPEGSVSTLKIQRTQQEDSAVYLCASSFREIATDTQYFGPGTRLTVL.

The chain combines TRBV19 with TRBJ2-1; D may be TRBD1 (6 bases). Germline-derived CDR1 and CDR2 are LNHDA and SQIVND (reference sequence). V was trimmed by 5 bases and J by 0 bases, leaving 11 bases between them. This CDR3 spans 15 amino acids. CDR3 residues: CASSPDRSSYNEQFF. The CDR3 DNA is TGTGCCAGTAGTCCAGACAGGAGCTCCTACAATGAGCAGTTCTTC.

The chain couples TRBV24-1 to TRBJ2-7, with 10 bases matching TRBD2. Germline-derived CDR1 and CDR2 are KGHDR and SFDVKD. The CDR3 is made up of 15 amino acids. With 4 bases clipped from V and 4 bases from J, the junction kept 6 bases outside the gene matches. The CDR3 nucleotides read TGTGCCACCAGTGAACGGACTAGCGGAAGATACGAGCAGTACTTC. This codes for CATSERTSGRYEQYF.

The gene calls are TRBV5-1 and TRBJ2-5; 9 bases map to TRBD1. This CDR3 region has 15 residues. The germline gives CDR1 SGHRS, CDR2 YFSETQ. Trimming removed 5 bases from V and 1 base from J; junction bases left unmatched: 6. The CDR3: CASSRRQGVQETQYF. CDR3 DNA sequence: TGCGCCAGCAGTCGGCGACAGGGGGTCCAAGAGACCCAGTACTTC.

This clone qualifies as large. The CDR3 loop is CASRGGTGPDSYEQYF. CDR3 sequence (DNA): TGTGCCAGCAGAGGCGGGACAGGACCAGACTCCTACGAGCAGTACTTC. The chain has TRBV11-1 and TRBJ2-7, with TRBD1 matching over 8 bases. J gave up 0 bases and V 6 bases, and 10 bases lay outside the gene matches. In germline, CDR1 is SGHAT, CDR2 FQDESV (reference sequence). The CDR3 extends over 16 amino acids.

In nucleotides, the CDR3 is TGTGCCTGGAGTGTATCGAGGACAGGGTCCTACAATGAGCAGTTCTTC. It is translated as CAWSVSRTGSYNEQFF. The chain joins TRBV30 to TRBJ2-1; 8 bases are a match to TRBD1. Germline-derived CDR1 and CDR2 are GTSNPN and SVGIG (reference sequence). This CDR3 is 16 amino acids long. V was clipped by 0 bases and J by 1 base; unmatched bases: 5.

The chain combines TRBV6-5 with TRBJ2-7, with D unclear. Germline CDR1 MNHEY, CDR2 SVGAGI. The CDR3 consists of 15 residues. Trimming left V 0 bases short and J 2 bases short, with 11 bases between. CDR3 sequence: CASSYSKSVPYEQYF. In DNA form, the CDR3 reads TGTGCCAGCAGTTACTCGAAGTCAGTACCCTACGAGCAGTACTTC.

V gene TRBV18 combines with J gene TRBJ2-7, with a weak D call TRBD2 (6 bases). The CDR3 sequence is 15 residues long. CDR1 KGHSH and CDR2 LQKENI come from the germline V gene. V was pared by 2 bases and J by 5 bases, with 16 bases between. The DNA for the CDR3 is TGTGCCAGCTCACCATCCCGGGACTTTATTGACGAGCAGTACTTC. Translated, it gives CASSPSRDFIDEQYF.

The chain joins TRBV2 to TRBJ2-5; the D gene is possibly TRBD1 (5 bases). Germline CDR1 reads SNHLY; CDR2 reads FYNNEI. Trimming removed 4 bases from V and 5 bases from J, with 17 bases in between. CDR3 length equals 15 residues. The CDR3 here is CASSAGPGLLETQYF. The CDR3, as DNA: TGTGCCAGCAGTGCTGGACCAGGGTTATTGGAGACCCAGTACTTC.

The chain recombines TRBV6-5 with TRBJ2-3; 8 bases align to TRBD1. The CDR3 runs to 16 residues. Germline CDR1 MNHEY, CDR2 SVGAGI. Germline trimming cut 4 bases from V and 4 bases from J; bases unmatched to any gene: 10. The CDR3: CASSLSRGRLPDTQYF. Here the CDR3 DNA reads TGTGCCAGCAGTTTATCCAGGGGGCGCTTACCAGATACGCAGTATTTT.

This clone was detected only once. The rearrangement joins TRBV5-1 to TRBJ2-7; 8 bases are shared with TRBD2. The junction had 4 bases not matched to a gene; V was cut back by 4 bases and J by 1 base. Germline lookup yields CDR1 SGHRS and CDR2 YFSETQ. CDR3 size: 14 residues. The CDR3 region has the DNA TGCGCCAGCAGCGGGGCGGGAGGTTCCTACGAGCAGTACTTC. Amino acid sequence: CASSGAGGSYEQYF.

The chain carries TRBV5-4 and TRBJ2-5; 11 bases align to TRBD2. J gave up 3 bases and V 6 bases, and 10 bases lay outside the gene matches. Per the germline V gene, CDR1 is SGHNT and CDR2 is YYREEE (reference sequence). The CDR3 is 16 residues long. In DNA form, the CDR3 reads TGTGCCAGCACTCCGCAGGTAGCGGGAGGGGAAGAGACCCAGTACTTC. Translated, it gives CASTPQVAGGEETQYF. The full variable domain, its missing parts supplied by reference TRBV5-4 and TRBJ2-5, is ETGVTQSPTHLIKTRGQQVTLRCSSQSGHNTVSWYQQALGQGPQFIFQYYREEENGRGNFPPRFSGLQFPNYSSELNVNALELDDSALYLCASTPQVAGGEETQYFGPGTRLLVL.

V and J are TRBV12-5 and TRBJ2-7; the match to TRBD1 covers 8 bases. J gave up 3 bases and V 5 bases, and 9 bases lay outside the gene matches. CDR1 LGHNT and CDR2 FRNRAP come from the germline V gene. This CDR3 contains 15 residues. DNA for the CDR3: TGTGCTAGTGGTAGTCGACAGGGGCTTTACTACGAGCAGTACTTC. Its protein is CASGSRQGLYYEQYF.

The chain links TRBV19 to TRBJ2-7, with D possibly being TRBD2 (5 bases). The CDR3 sequence is 14 residues long. Germline CDR1 LNHDA, CDR2 SQIVND (reference sequence). The germline V and J ends were trimmed by 5 bases and 2 bases, with 13 bases remaining between them. In DNA, the CDR3 is TGTGCCAGTAGTGAGTTGGAGGTAACCTACGAGCAGTACTTC. This gives the protein CASSELEVTYEQYF.

The gene calls are TRBV29-1 and TRBJ2-7; no firm D call. The CDR3 is 13 residues long. The germline V gene encodes CDR1 SQVTM and CDR2 ANQGSEA. V was trimmed by 2 bases and J by 1 base, leaving 9 bases between them. This chain's CDR3 is CSVELGKSYEQYF. The CDR3 DNA reads TGCAGCGTTGAACTGGGCAAGTCCTACGAGCAGTACTTC.

The chain couples TRBV9 to TRBJ2-2; TRBD2 aligns across 9 bases. CDR3 length: 17 residues. Germline V lookup: CDR1 SGDLS, CDR2 YYNGEE. The ends lost 1 base at V and 3 bases at J; junction bases unmatched: 7. CDR3 residues: CASSVNELAGYTGELFF. CDR3 sequence (DNA): TGTGCCAGCAGCGTAAACGAGCTAGCGGGGTACACCGGGGAGCTGTTTTTT.

This clone was observed a few times. V is TRBV4-1 and J is TRBJ1-5, with D perhaps TRBD1 (5 bases). The CDR3 contains 16 residues. Trimming stripped 2 bases from V and 2 bases from J, with 13 bases between. CDR1 MGHRA and CDR2 YSYEKL come from the germline V gene. CDR3 nucleotide sequence: TGCGCCAGCAGCCAATCCCCCCGGGGGGGCAATCAGCCCCAGCATTTT. Translated, it gives CASSQSPRGGNQPQHF.

The rearrangement uses TRBV18 and TRBJ2-7, with 10 bases that match TRBD1. The CDR3 runs to 16 residues. V lost 1 base and J lost 1; bases outside the gene matches: 4. The germline V gene encodes CDR1 KGHSH and CDR2 LQKENI. The CDR3 loop is CASSPLTGGASYEQYF. CDR3 bases: TGTGCCAGCTCACCACTGACAGGGGGCGCTTCCTACGAGCAGTACTTC.

The V and J genes are TRBV6-4 and TRBJ2-3; D call uncertain. The CDR3 contains 14 residues. The germline V gene has CDR1 MRHNA and CDR2 SNTAGT. The V end was cut by 3 bases, the J end by 4 bases, with 11 bases between. CDR3 loop: CASSESGTSDTQYF. In DNA, the CDR3 is TGTGCCAGCAGTGAATCGGGTACTTCAGATACGCAGTATTTT.

The gene calls are TRBV11-2 and TRBJ2-1, with 10 bases lining up with TRBD2. There are 18 residues in the CDR3. In germline, CDR1 is SGHAT, CDR2 FQNNGV. J was trimmed by 6 bases and V by 4 bases; bases with no gene match: 15. CDR3: CASSSTPSSGSWRNEQFF. CDR3 DNA: TGTGCCAGCAGCTCGACCCCCTCTAGCGGGAGTTGGCGCAATGAGCAGTTCTTC.